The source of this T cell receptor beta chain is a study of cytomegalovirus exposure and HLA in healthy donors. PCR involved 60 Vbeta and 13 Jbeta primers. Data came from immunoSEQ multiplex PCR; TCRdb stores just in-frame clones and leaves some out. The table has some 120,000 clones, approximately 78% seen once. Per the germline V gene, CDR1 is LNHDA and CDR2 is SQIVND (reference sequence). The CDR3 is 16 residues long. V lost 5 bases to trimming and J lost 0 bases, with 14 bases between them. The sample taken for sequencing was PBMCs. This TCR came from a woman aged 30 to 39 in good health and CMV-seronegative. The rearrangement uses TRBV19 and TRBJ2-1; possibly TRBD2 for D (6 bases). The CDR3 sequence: CASSGTTRSSYNEQFF. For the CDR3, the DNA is TGTGCCAGTAGTGGAACGACTAGGAGCTCCTACAATGAGCAGTTCTTC.